This is a list of T cell receptor beta chains from one sample in a study of cytomegalovirus exposure and HLA in healthy donors. Profiled with immunoSEQ multiplex PCR; TCRdb holds only in-frame clones, not every one. The repertoire includes around 140,000 clones, approximately 87% of them detected once, and approximately 1.5% sits in the top ten. The specimen was PBMCs. The receptors here all came from a middle-aged man in good health and CMV-seronegative. The conserved cysteine and the conserved F or W are not part of the CDR3 here. Each record gives: V gene, J gene, CDR3 protein.

V: TRBV9
J: TRBJ2-2
CDR3: ASSVGEGGELF

V: TRBV4-3
J: TRBJ2-3
CDR3: ASSQDLGVSGSLDTQY

V: TRBV28
J: TRBJ2-4
CDR3: ASSFQMGADIQY

V: TRBV7-2
J: TRBJ2-1
CDR3: ASSLSGRAGEQF

V: TRBV19
J: TRBJ1-1
CDR3: ASSIQSWTEAF

V: TRBV9
J: TRBJ1-3
CDR3: ASSVQGAGNTIY

V: TRBV7-2
J: TRBJ1-5
CDR3: ASRLYSNQPQH

V: TRBV10-3
J: TRBJ2-7
CDR3: AISTGRGENEQY

V: TRBV6-6
J: TRBJ1-2
CDR3: ASSYSTRALNYGYT

V: TRBV7-9
J: TRBJ1-3
CDR3: SSSFGGEGNTIY

V: TRBV15
J: TRBJ2-3
CDR3: ATSRATGGTDTQY

V: TRBV5-6
J: TRBJ1-2
CDR3: ASSPRTSGYT

V: TRBV29-1
J: TRBJ2-7
CDR3: SVGEVSYEQY

V: TRBV6-1
J: TRBJ1-1
CDR3: ASGQHEAF

V: TRBV2
J: TRBJ1-3
CDR3: ASSERVGGSLISGNTIY

V: TRBV29-1
J: TRBJ2-7
CDR3: SVAGTSDTYEQY

V: TRBV6-5
J: TRBJ2-5
CDR3: ASNPTGAGETQY

V: TRBV28
J: TRBJ1-5
CDR3: ASSLPTGYRTNQPQH

V: TRBV4-3
J: TRBJ1-6
CDR3: ASSQEVGRGGSPLH

V: TRBV11-2
J: TRBJ2-5
CDR3: ASSSQETQY

V: TRBV7-2
J: TRBJ2-5
CDR3: ASSGSGVGTGTQY

V: TRBV18
J: TRBJ2-3
CDR3: ASCPSGRADTQY

V: TRBV5-1
J: TRBJ2-1
CDR3: ASSLDGRNNEQF

V: TRBV7-2
J: TRBJ1-2
CDR3: ASSIQPTGSGSGYT

V: TRBV28
J: TRBJ1-3
CDR3: ASSKKTEGSGNTIY

V: TRBV7-3
J: TRBJ2-5
CDR3: ASSLIGAPGETQY

V: TRBV9
J: TRBJ2-1
CDR3: ASSVLAGGHNEQF

V: TRBV9
J: TRBJ2-1
CDR3: ASSVGGETYNEQF

V: TRBV5-1
J: TRBJ1-2
CDR3: ASSSTGEGYGYT

V: TRBV2
J: TRBJ2-1
CDR3: ASSARTGDDNEQF

V: TRBV14
J: TRBJ2-7
CDR3: ASSQLTGGQYEQY

V: TRBV28
J: TRBJ2-5
CDR3: ASSLSSGRAETQY

V: TRBV19
J: TRBJ2-7
CDR3: ASSIQPGLGSYEQY

V: TRBV28
J: TRBJ1-2
CDR3: ASSHLPGQTRTGGYT

V: TRBV13
J: TRBJ2-2
CDR3: ASSLRGAGSDAGELF

V: TRBV25-1
J: TRBJ2-5
CDR3: ASSTTGVKETQY

V: TRBV2
J: TRBJ2-5
CDR3: ASRGLAGAQETQY

V: TRBV19
J: TRBJ2-7
CDR3: ASSLSSYEQY

V: TRBV5-6
J: TRBJ2-1
CDR3: ASSILGGNEQF

V: TRBV14
J: TRBJ2-1
CDR3: ASSQDRASGRGGQF

V: TRBV11-3
J: TRBJ2-5
CDR3: ASSFGETQY

V: TRBV7-6
J: TRBJ2-5
CDR3: ASSLGRGDPQETQY

V: TRBV14
J: TRBJ1-1
CDR3: ASSPLGQNTEAF

V: TRBV27
J: TRBJ2-7
CDR3: ASRTTSGYEQY

V: TRBV11-2
J: TRBJ1-1
CDR3: ASSWTGDEAF

V: TRBV7-3
J: TRBJ2-1
CDR3: ASSLEGLAGNEQF

V: TRBV10-3
J: TRBJ2-6
CDR3: ASTGLAGGPGGANVLT

V: TRBV7-9
J: TRBJ2-2
CDR3: ASSPPGYGELF

V: TRBV30
J: TRBJ2-5
CDR3: AWSVPGQVETQY

V: TRBV6-1
J: TRBJ2-6
CDR3: ASSAKTPGANVLT

V: TRBV4-3
J: TRBJ2-7
CDR3: ASSQGQGSYEQY

V: TRBV21-1
J: TRBJ1-2
CDR3: ASAREGITYGYT

V: TRBV30
J: -
CDR3: AWSITYEQY

V: TRBV9
J: TRBJ2-7
CDR3: ASSSRVGGEQY

V: TRBV4-2
J: TRBJ2-7
CDR3: ASSQDSGKVYEQY